The source of this T cell receptor (beta chain) is a study of blood T cell repertoires in COVID-19. V shed 3 bases and J shed 6 bases, with 18 bases lying between them. Germline CDR1 reads SGHVS; CDR2 reads FQNEAQ. The CDR3 covers 15 residues. Produced via immunoSEQ multiplex PCR; TCRdb's table is partial and in-frame only. Here the sample spans tens of thousands of clones, 80% to 90% being singletons. Sequencing used peripheral blood. This chain connects TRBV7-8 to TRBJ2-7, with a weak D call TRBD2 (5 bases). The TCR sequence derives from a man between 65 and 85 years old with acute or convalescent COVID-19. CDR3 amino acids: CASSLDWRSASEQYF. CDR3 nucleotides: TGTGCCAGCAGCTTGGATTGGAGGAGTGCGTCCGAGCAGTACTTC.